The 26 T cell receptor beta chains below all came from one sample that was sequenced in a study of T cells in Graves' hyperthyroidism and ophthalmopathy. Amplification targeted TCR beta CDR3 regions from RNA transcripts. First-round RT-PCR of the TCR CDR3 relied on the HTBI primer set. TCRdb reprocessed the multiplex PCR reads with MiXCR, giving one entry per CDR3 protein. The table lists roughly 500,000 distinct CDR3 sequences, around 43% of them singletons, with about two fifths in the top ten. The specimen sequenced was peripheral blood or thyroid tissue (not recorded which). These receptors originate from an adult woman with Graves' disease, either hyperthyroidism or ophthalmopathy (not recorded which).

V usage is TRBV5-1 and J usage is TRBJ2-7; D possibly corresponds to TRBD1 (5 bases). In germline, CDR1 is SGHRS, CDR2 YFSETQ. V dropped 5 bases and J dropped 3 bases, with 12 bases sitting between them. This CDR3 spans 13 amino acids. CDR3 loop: CASRPGFDYEQYF. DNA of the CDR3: TGCGCCAGCAGACCAGGGTTTGACTACGAGCAGTACTTC.

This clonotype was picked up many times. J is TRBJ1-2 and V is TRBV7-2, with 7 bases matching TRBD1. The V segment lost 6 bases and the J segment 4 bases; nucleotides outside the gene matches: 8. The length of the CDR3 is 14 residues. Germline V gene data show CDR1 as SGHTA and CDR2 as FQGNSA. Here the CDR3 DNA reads TGTGCCAGCAGGGAACAGGGGATGGGCTATGGCTACACCTTC. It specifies CASREQGMGYGYTF.

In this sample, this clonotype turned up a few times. This chain's CDR3 is CASSESTGIIDEQYF. In DNA, the CDR3 is TGTGCCAGCAGTGAATCGACAGGGATTATTGACGAGCAGTACTTC. The chain uses TRBV7-9 and TRBJ2-7; 7 positions agree with TRBD1. The CDR3 is 15 amino acids. With V trimmed by 6 bases and J by 5 bases, 13 bases remained unmatched. CDR1 SEHNR and CDR2 FQNEAQ come from the germline V gene (reference sequence).

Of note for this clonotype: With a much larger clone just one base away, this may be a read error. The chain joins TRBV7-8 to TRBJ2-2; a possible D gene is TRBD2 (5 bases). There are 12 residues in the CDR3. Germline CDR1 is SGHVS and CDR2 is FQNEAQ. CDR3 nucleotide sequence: TGTGCCAGCACTCCCTCCACCGGGGAGCCGTTTTTT. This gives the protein CASTPSTGEPFF.

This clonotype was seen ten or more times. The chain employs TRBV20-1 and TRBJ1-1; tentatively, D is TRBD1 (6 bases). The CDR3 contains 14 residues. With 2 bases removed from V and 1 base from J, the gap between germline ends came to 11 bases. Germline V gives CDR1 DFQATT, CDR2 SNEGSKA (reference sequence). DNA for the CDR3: TGCAGTGCTAGACGGGGACATCAGAACACTGAAGCTTTCTTT. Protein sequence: CSARRGHQNTEAFF.

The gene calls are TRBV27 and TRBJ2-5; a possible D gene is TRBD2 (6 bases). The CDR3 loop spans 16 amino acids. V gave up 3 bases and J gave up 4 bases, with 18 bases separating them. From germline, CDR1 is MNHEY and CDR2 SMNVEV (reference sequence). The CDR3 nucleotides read TGTGCCAGCAGTTTTAGATCCTCGGGGGTTGGAGAGACCCAGTACTTC. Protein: CASSFRSSGVGETQYF.

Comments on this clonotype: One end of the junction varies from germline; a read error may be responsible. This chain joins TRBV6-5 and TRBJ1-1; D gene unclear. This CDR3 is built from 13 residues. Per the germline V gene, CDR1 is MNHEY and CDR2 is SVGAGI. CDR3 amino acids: CASSLQPNTESFF. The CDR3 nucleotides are TGTGCCAGCAGTTTACAGCCTAACACTGAATCTTTCTTT.

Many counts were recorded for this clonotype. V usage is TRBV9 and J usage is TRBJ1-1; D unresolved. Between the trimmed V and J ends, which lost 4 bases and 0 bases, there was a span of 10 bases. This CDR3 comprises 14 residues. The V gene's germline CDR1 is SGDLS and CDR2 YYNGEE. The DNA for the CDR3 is TGTGCCAGCAGCCGTACCGACATGAACACTGAAGCTTTCTTT. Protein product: CASSRTDMNTEAFF.

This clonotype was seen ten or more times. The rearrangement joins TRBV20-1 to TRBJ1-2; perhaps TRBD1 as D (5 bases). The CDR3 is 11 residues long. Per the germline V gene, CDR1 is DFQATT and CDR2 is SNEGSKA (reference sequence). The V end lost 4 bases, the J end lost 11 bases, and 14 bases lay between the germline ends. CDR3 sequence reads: CSANPGVEYTF. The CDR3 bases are TGCAGTGCTAATCCGGGGGTAGAGTACACCTTC.

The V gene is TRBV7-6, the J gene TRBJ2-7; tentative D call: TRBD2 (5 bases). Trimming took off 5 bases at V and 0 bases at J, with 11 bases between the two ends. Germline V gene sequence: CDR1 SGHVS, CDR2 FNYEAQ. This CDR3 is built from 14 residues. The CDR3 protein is CASSPGMASYEQYF. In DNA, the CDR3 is TGTGCCAGCAGCCCCGGGATGGCCTCCTACGAGCAGTACTTC. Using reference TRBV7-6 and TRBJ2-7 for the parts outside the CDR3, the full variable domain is GAGVSQSPRYKVTKRGQDVALRCDPISGHVSLYWYRQALGQGPEFLTYFNYEAQQDKSGLPNDRFSAERPEGSISTLTIQRTEQRDSAMYRCASSPGMASYEQYFGPGTRLTVT.

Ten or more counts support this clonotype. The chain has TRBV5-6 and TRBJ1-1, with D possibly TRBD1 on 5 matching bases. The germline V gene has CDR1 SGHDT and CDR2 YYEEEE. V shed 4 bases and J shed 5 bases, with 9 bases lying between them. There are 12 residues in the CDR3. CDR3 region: CASSTQATEAFF. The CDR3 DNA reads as TGTGCCAGCAGCACACAGGCTACTGAAGCTTTCTTT.

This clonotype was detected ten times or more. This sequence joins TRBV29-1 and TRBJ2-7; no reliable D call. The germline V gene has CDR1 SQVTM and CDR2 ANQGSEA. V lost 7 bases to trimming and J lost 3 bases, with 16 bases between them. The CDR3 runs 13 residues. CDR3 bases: TGCAGCGGGGCGGACCCCCCCTTCTACGAGCAGTACTTC. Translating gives CSGADPPFYEQYF.

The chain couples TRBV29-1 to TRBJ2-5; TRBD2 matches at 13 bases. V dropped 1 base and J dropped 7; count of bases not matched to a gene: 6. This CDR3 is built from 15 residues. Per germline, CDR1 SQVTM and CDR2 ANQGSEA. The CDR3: CSVEGTSGSMGTQYF. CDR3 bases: TGCAGCGTTGAAGGGACTAGCGGGAGTATGGGGACCCAGTACTTC. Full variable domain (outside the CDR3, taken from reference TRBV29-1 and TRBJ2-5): SAVISQKPSRDICQRGTSLTIQCQVDSQVTMMFWYRQQPGQSLTLIATANQGSEATYESGFVIDKFPISRPNLTFSTLTVSNMSPEDSSIYLCSVEGTSGSMGTQYFGPGTRLLVL.

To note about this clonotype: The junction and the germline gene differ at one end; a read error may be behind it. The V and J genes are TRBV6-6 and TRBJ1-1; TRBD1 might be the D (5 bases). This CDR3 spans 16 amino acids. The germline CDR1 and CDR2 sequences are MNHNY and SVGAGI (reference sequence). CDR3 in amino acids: CASIPGLGIMNAEAFF. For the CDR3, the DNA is TGTGCCAGCATACCGGGACTGGGGATAATGAACGCTGAAGCTTTCTTT.

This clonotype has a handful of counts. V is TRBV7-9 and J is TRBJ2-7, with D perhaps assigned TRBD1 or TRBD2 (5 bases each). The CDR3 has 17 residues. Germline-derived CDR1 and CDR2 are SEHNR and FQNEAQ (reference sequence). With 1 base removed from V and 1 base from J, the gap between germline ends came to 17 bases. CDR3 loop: CASSLGGGGVESYEQYF. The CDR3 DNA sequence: TGTGCCAGCAGCTTAGGGGGTGGGGGAGTAGAGTCCTACGAGCAGTACTTC.

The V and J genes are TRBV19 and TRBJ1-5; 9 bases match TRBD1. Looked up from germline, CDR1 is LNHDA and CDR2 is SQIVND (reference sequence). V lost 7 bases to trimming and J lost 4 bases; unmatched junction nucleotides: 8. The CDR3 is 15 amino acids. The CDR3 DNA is TGTGCCAGTAACCTGGGACAGGGAGAGAATCAGCCCCAGCATTTT. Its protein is CASNLGQGENQPQHF.

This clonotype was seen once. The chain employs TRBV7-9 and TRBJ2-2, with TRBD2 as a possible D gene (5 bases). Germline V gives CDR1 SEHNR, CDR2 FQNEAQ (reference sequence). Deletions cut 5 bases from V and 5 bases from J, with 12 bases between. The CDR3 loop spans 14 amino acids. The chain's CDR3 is CASSQTEGTGELFF. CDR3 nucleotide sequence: TGTGCCAGCAGCCAAACCGAGGGTACCGGGGAGCTGTTTTTT.

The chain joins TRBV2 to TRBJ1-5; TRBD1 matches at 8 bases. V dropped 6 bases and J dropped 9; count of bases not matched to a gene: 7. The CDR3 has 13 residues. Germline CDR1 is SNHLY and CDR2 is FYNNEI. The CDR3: CASRDRAGGPQHF. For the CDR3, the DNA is TGTGCCAGCAGGGACAGGGCCGGGGGGCCCCAGCATTTT.

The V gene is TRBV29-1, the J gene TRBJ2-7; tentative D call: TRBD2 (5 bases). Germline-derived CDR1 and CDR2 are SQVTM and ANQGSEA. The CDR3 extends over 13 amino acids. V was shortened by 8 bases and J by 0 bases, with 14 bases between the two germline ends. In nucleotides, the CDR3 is TGCAGCTTAGTGATGGGGAGCTCCTACGAGCAGTACTTC. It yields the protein CSLVMGSSYEQYF.

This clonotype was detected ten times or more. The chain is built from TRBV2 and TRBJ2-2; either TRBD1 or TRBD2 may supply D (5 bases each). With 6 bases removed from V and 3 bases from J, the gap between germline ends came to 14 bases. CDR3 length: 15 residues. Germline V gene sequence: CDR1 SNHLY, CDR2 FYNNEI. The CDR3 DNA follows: TGTGCCAGCAGCGGACGATTGGGGGACACCGGGGAGCTGTTTTTT. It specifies CASSGRLGDTGELFF. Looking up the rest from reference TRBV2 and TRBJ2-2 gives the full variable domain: EPEVTQTPSHQVTQMGQEVILRCVPISNHLYFYWYRQILGQKVEFLVSFYNNEISEKSEIFDDQFSVERPDGSNFTLKIRSTKLEDSAMYFCASSGRLGDTGELFFGEGSRLTVL.

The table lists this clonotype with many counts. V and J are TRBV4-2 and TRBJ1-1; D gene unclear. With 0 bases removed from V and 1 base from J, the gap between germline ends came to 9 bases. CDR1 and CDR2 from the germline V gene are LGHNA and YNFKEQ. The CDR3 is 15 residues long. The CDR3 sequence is CASSQDPGRNTEAFF. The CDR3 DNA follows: TGTGCCAGCAGCCAAGATCCGGGTAGGAACACTGAAGCTTTCTTT.

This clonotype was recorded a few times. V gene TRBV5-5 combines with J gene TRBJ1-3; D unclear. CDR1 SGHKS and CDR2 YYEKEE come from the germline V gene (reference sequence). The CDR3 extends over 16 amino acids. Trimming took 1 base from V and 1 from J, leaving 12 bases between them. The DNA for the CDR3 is TGTGCCAGCAGCTTGCAGGATGCGGGATCTGGAAACACCATATATTTT. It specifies CASSLQDAGSGNTIYF.

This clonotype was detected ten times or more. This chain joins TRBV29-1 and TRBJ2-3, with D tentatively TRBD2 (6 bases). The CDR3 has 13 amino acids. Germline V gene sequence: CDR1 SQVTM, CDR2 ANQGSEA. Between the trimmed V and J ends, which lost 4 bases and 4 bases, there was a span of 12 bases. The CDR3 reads CSVALALADTQYF. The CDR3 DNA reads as TGCAGCGTTGCCCTAGCGCTGGCAGATACGCAGTATTTT.

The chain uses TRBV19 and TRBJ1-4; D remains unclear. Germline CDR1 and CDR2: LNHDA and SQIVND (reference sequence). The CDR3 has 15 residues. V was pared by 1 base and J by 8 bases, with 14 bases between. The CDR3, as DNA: TGTGCCAGTAGTATAGGCCCGGGAGAAAGCGAAAAACTGTTTTTT. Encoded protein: CASSIGPGESEKLFF.

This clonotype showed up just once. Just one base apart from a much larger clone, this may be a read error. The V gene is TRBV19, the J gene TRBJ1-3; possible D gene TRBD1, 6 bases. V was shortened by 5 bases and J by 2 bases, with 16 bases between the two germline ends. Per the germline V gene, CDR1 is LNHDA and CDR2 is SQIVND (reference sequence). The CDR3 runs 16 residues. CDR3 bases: TGTGCCAGTAGTGCGGACAGTTCTTTCCCTGGAAACACCATATATTTT. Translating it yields CASSADSSFPGNTIYF.

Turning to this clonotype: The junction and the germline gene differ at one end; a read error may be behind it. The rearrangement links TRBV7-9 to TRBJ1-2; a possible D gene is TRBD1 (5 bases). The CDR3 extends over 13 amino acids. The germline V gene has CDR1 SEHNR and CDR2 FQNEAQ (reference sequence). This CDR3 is CASSRRGRDGHTF. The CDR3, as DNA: TGTGCCAGCAGCCGACGGGGCCGGGATGGCCACACCTTC.